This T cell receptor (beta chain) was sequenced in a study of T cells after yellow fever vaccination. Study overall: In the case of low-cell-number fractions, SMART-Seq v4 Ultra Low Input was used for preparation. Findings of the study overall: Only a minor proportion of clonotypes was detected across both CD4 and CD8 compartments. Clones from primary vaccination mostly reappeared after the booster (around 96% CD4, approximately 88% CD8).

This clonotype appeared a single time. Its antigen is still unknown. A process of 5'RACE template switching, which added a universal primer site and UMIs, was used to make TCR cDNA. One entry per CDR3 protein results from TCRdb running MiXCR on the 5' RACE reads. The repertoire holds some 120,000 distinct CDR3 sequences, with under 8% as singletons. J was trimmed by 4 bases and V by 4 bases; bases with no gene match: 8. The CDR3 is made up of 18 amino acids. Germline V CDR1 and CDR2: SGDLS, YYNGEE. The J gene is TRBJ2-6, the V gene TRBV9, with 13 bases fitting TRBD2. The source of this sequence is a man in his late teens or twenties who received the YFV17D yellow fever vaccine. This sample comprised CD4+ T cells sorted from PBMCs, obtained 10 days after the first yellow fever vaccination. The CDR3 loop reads CASSPRLAGGSGANVLTF. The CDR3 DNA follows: TGTGCCAGCAGCCCCCGACTAGCGGGGGGCTCGGGGGCCAACGTCCTGACTTTC.